These 21 T cell receptor beta chains originate from one sample sequenced in a study of CD8 T cells in ankylosing spondylitis. TCRdb reanalysed the 5' RACE reads using MiXCR and keeps one entry per CDR3 protein. The sample shows just over 150,000 distinct CDR3 sequences, around 18% of them seen only once. Sequencing was done on a sample of blood, either unsorted or a sorted T cell fraction (not recorded which). The receptors derive from a male donor with ankylosing spondylitis or in good health (not recorded which).

Many counts were recorded for this clonotype. The chain joins TRBV2 to TRBJ2-7; D not resolved. Trimming shortened V by 4 bases and J by 1 base, and 8 bases separated the two germline ends. Germline V gives CDR1 SNHLY, CDR2 FYNNEI. CDR3 length: 13 amino acids. In nucleotides, the CDR3 is TGTGCCAGCAGTGGGACCACTTCCTACGAGCAGTACTTC. Its translation: CASSGTTSYEQYF.

Ten or more counts support this clonotype. The rearrangement links TRBV6-1 to TRBJ2-7; D remains ambiguous. CDR3 length equals 14 residues. V gave up 5 bases and J gave up 3 bases, with 14 bases separating them. Per germline, CDR1 MNHNS and CDR2 SASEGT. The CDR3 sequence is CASSPTEAGYEQYF. The DNA of the CDR3 is TGTGCCAGCAGTCCAACAGAGGCTGGCTACGAGCAGTACTTC.

The chain couples TRBV5-1 to TRBJ2-1; perhaps TRBD2 as D (6 bases). The germline CDR1 and CDR2 sequences are SGHRS and YFSETQ. Between the trimmed V and J ends, which lost 0 bases and 1 base, there was a span of 14 bases. This CDR3 is built from 17 residues. CDR3 nucleotides: TGCGCCAGCAGCTTGGCTGGGGGAGGACCTTCCTACAATGAGCAGTTCTTC. Translated, it gives CASSLAGGGPSYNEQFF. Full variable domain (rest looked up from reference TRBV5-1 and TRBJ2-1): KAGVTQTPRYLIKTRGQQVTLSCSPISGHRSVSWYQQTPGQGLQFLFEYFSETQRNKGNFPGRFSGRQFSNSRSEMNVSTLELGDSALYLCASSLAGGGPSYNEQFFGPGTRLTVL.

This clonotype was seen a few times. CDR3 nucleotides: TGTGCCAGCAGTTCTCCCCGGGACAGGGGAAGGAACTATGGCTACACCTTC. It is translated as CASSSPRDRGRNYGYTF. The genes are TRBV6-5 and TRBJ1-2, with 10 bases that match TRBD1. CDR1 is MNHEY and CDR2 is SVGAGI in the germline V gene. This CDR3 has 17 residues. V trimming: 4 bases; J trimming: 2 bases; junction bases outside the gene matches: 10.

The table lists this clonotype with a few counts. The chain joins TRBV7-2 to TRBJ1-4, with D uncertain. The germline V gene has CDR1 SGHTA and CDR2 FQGNSA. CDR3 length: 13 amino acids. With 1 base removed from V and 8 bases from J, the gap between germline ends came to 8 bases. The DNA of the CDR3 is TGTACCAGCAGCTTAGGTCTTGGGGAAAAACTGTTTTTT. It is translated as CTSSLGLGEKLFF.

V is TRBV12-3 or TRBV12-4 and J is TRBJ2-2, with 7 bases matching TRBD2. Trimming took 5 bases from V and 2 from J; bases not matched to a gene: 8. CDR3 size: 16 residues. CDR3 loop: CASSPPLAVNTGELFF. The CDR3 DNA reads TGTGCCAGCAGTCCCCCGCTAGCGGTAAACACCGGGGAGCTGTTTTTT.

This clonotype was observed at least ten times. The V gene is TRBV2, the J gene TRBJ2-7, with D unresolved. The length of the CDR3 is 18 residues. Trimming stripped 1 base from V and 5 bases from J, with 24 bases between. CDR1 and CDR2 (germline): SNHLY, FYNNEI. In nucleotides, the CDR3 is TGTGCCAGCAGTGAAGAGGTAACCTCCTATACCGACCGCGACGAGCAGTACTTC. Translated, it gives CASSEEVTSYTDRDEQYF.

The chain recombines TRBV29-1 with TRBJ2-3; perhaps TRBD2 as D (5 bases). V gave up 3 bases and J gave up 4 bases, with 17 bases separating them. The germline gives CDR1 SQVTM, CDR2 ANQGSEA. CDR3 length: 15 residues. The CDR3 DNA sequence: TGCAGCGTTGAGGTGAACGCGGGTCCCGCAGATACGCAGTATTTT. This sequence encodes CSVEVNAGPADTQYF.

J is TRBJ1-1 and V is TRBV2; possible D gene TRBD1, 6 bases. Germline V gives CDR1 SNHLY, CDR2 FYNNEI. The CDR3 is made up of 12 amino acids. V lost 8 bases to trimming and J lost 4 bases, with 11 bases between them. Written as DNA, the CDR3 is TGTGCCAGCGGGGGCGAATTCACTGAAGCTTTCTTT. As protein: CASGGEFTEAFF.

This clonotype appeared a few times. The chain is built from TRBV2 and TRBJ2-1, with a possible D match to TRBD1 (6 bases). This CDR3 is 13 amino acids long. Per the germline V gene, CDR1 is SNHLY and CDR2 is FYNNEI. V lost 5 bases and J 5 bases, leaving 10 bases between the germline ends. This CDR3 is CASSQTGHNEQFF. As DNA, the CDR3 is TGTGCCAGCAGTCAGACAGGACACAATGAGCAGTTCTTC.

V gene TRBV24-1 combines with J gene TRBJ2-1; 7 bases match TRBD1. Unmatched junction bases numbered 10, after V lost 9 bases and J lost 3 bases. CDR3 size: 15 residues. The V gene's germline CDR1 is KGHDR and CDR2 SFDVKD. CDR3 DNA: TGTGCCACCGCTCCTCCGGGACAGAACTACAATGAGCAGTTCTTC. Protein: CATAPPGQNYNEQFF.

The table lists this clonotype with many counts. Here the CDR3 DNA reads TGTGCCAGCAGTTTGGGGTACTACGAGCAGTACTTC. The encoded protein is CASSLGYYEQYF. The chain recombines TRBV12-3 or TRBV12-4 with TRBJ2-7; D not resolved. CDR3 size: 12 residues. Trimming left V 3 bases short and J 3 bases short, with 6 bases between.

The J gene is TRBJ2-5, the V gene TRBV5-1, with a possible D match to TRBD2 (7 bases). CDR3 size: 14 residues. Germline V gene lookup returns CDR1 SGHRS and CDR2 YFSETQ. The V end lost 4 bases, the J end lost 0 bases, and 10 bases lay between the germline ends. In DNA form, the CDR3 reads TGCGCCAGCAGCAGCGGGACATACCAAGAGACCCAGTACTTC. The encoded protein is CASSSGTYQETQYF.

The rearrangement links TRBV4-1 to TRBJ2-3, with 7 bases lining up with TRBD2. Looked up from germline, CDR1 is MGHRA and CDR2 is YSYEKL. V shed 1 base, J shed 4 bases, and the junction held 5 bases outside the gene matches. The CDR3 spans 15 residues. The CDR3 DNA sequence: TGCGCCAGCAGCCAAGCTGGACTAGTTCCAGATACGCAGTATTTT. Amino acids: CASSQAGLVPDTQYF.

This clonotype was seen ten or more times. The chain employs TRBV20-1 and TRBJ1-5; D remains ambiguous. With 6 bases removed from V and 0 bases from J, the gap between germline ends came to 24 bases. Per germline, CDR1 DFQATT and CDR2 SNEGSKA (reference sequence). This CDR3 region has 18 residues. CDR3 sequence: CSATPAGQWVYSNQPQHF. CDR3 in DNA: TGCAGTGCCACCCCCGCAGGCCAGTGGGTTTATAGCAATCAGCCCCAGCATTTT.

This chain connects TRBV15 to TRBJ1-3, with no clear D. From germline, CDR1 is LNHNV and CDR2 YYDKDF (reference sequence). CDR3 size: 15 residues. V shed 0 bases and J shed 5 bases, with 11 bases lying between them. In DNA form, the CDR3 reads TGTGCCACCAGCAGAGAAAGACAAAAAAGAAACACCATATATTTT. Its protein is CATSRERQKRNTIYF.

This clonotype was picked up a small number of times. The chain links TRBV10-3 to TRBJ1-2; D is unresolved. V lost 4 bases, J lost 7 bases, and 16 bases lay in between. CDR1 and CDR2 from the germline V gene are ENHRY and SYGVKD. The CDR3 loop spans 14 amino acids. This CDR3 reads CAISVNLESGGYTF. The CDR3 region has the DNA TGTGCCATCAGTGTGAACCTTGAATCGGGTGGCTACACCTTC.

The chain combines TRBV5-1 with TRBJ2-2; the D is unclear. Germline V gene lookup returns CDR1 SGHRS and CDR2 YFSETQ. This CDR3 is 16 amino acids long. V was shortened by 1 base and J by 0 bases, with 10 bases between the two germline ends. CDR3 in DNA: TGCGCCAGCAGCTTGTTCTCGGAGACGAACACCGGGGAGCTGTTTTTT. Its translation is CASSLFSETNTGELFF.

The chain recombines TRBV11-1 with TRBJ1-3, with D unclear. The V gene's germline CDR1 is SGHAT and CDR2 FQDESV (reference sequence). There are 20 residues in the CDR3. V lost 7 bases and J lost 0, with 28 bases in between. In DNA form, the CDR3 reads TGTGCCAGCATCATATCCTGGGTTGGTGGAGGAGTAACCTCTGGAAACACCATATATTTT. This sequence encodes CASIISWVGGGVTSGNTIYF.

The V call is TRBV7-6, the J call TRBJ2-7, with 9 bases aligning to TRBD1. V lost 5 bases and J lost 6; bases outside the gene matches: 8. CDR3 length: 14 residues. The germline V gene has CDR1 SGHVS and CDR2 FNYEAQ. The chain's CDR3 is CASSTGQGIVEQYF. The CDR3 DNA sequence: TGTGCCAGCAGCACCGGACAGGGGATAGTCGAGCAGTACTTC. The variable domain in full, completed from reference TRBV7-6 and TRBJ2-7, reads GAGVSQSPRYKVTKRGQDVALRCDPISGHVSLYWYRQALGQGPEFLTYFNYEAQQDKSGLPNDRFSAERPEGSISTLTIQRTEQRDSAMYRCASSTGQGIVEQYFGPGTRLTVT.

The chain has TRBV9 and TRBJ2-1, with unresolved D. Looked up from germline, CDR1 is SGDLS and CDR2 is YYNGEE. The length of the CDR3 is 15 residues. V was trimmed by 0 bases and J by 0 bases, leaving 7 bases between them. Here the CDR3 reads CASSVDRVSYNEQFF. The CDR3 DNA follows: TGTGCCAGCAGCGTAGACCGGGTCTCCTACAATGAGCAGTTCTTC.